This TCR beta chain is drawn from a study of response to subunit inactivated influenza vaccine (dated by TCRdb to the late 2010s). Looking at the study overall: Deep quantitative profiling of the T cell receptor repertoire was used in the study to follow responses to a trivalent subunit inactivated influenza vaccine.

The CDR3, cysteine through phenylalanine, is 16 amino acids long. This entry keeps only the CDR3 DNA: 48 bases, framed from base 1. CDR1 MGHRA and CDR2 YSYEKL are derived from the germline V gene. Trimming costs V 3 bases and J 6 bases, and their ends lie 15 bases apart. Worth noting for this clonotype: What this receptor recognizes is not known. No much larger clone exists at a distance of one base, and base qualities are not known.

Libraries were prepared through RT-PCR. The instrument given in TCRdb is Illumina HiSeq 2500. TCRdb handled the public reads itself, with Q25 trimming in fastp and clone calling in MiXCR, and kept productive beta chains. Each record represents a unique CDR3 protein, reported with the most common genes and DNA among its rows. This sample comprises approximately 500,000 distinct CDR3 sequences, around a quarter of them detected only once. 2.5% to 3% of the sample goes to the ten largest clones. Overall study outcomes, separate from this receptor: According to the authors, only a limited number of new T cells may be recruited by each seasonal influenza vaccination.

Another study also made use of these data, one on T cells expressing NK-cell markers. As the second publication notes: The TCR beta cDNA libraries were made using 5'RACE template switching, a step that added both a universal primer site and unique molecular identifiers. TCR beta-chain repertoires were profiled in sorted CD3+CD56+NKG2C+, CD3+CD56+NKG2C- and CD3+CD56-NKG2C+ T-cell subsets from eight donors. Of the eight sequenced donors, seven were found to be HCMV-seropositive and one was found to be HCMV-seronegative. In several experiments an anti-gammadeltaTCR antibody was added to restrict sorting to alphabetaTCR-expressing T cells. In more than 5 donors, the dominant CD3+CD56+NKG2C+ clonotypes ranked among the top 10 CD8+ clonotypes, making up roughly 1.0-7.5% of CD8+ T cells. Those dominant clonotypes were again the most abundant among CD3+CD56-NKG2C+ cells in a handful of donors, at about 25-60.1%. Whether the expanded NKG2C-expressing T cell clones were specific for HCMV antigens was left unclear. Randomly selected healthy volunteers, three men and five women, were used as the eight sequenced donors. HCMV-specific IgG was detected in serum with a commercial ELISA kit to determine HCMV serostatus. Ficoll density gradient centrifugation was used to isolate peripheral blood mononuclear cells from blood. CD4+ and CD8+ T cells were isolated from PBMC by magnetic immunoseparation with Miltenyi isolation kits. Synthesis of cDNA was primed from the TCR beta constant segment and was followed by two consecutive PCR amplification steps. The libraries were sequenced on Illumina HiSeq 2000/2500, MiSeq or NextSeq, producing 2 x 150 bp reads. MIGEC handled demultiplexing of the reads and grouping by UMI, while MiTCR was used to assemble and quantify clonotypes. To remove erroneous sequences, TCR cDNA sequences were retained only when supported by two or more reads. Downstream repertoire analysis used the tcR package, and clonotypes were matched across fractions by CDR3 nucleotide sequence plus V segment. VDJmatch was used to annotate antigen specificity against VDJdb, with one amino acid substitution in CDR3 allowed.

This receptor was taken from a man aged 50 or older who received an inactivated influenza vaccine. Donor details come from another sample of the same person, matched by shared clones. The sequence links TRBV4-1 to TRBJ1-6, with TRBD1 as a weak D call on 6 bases. This specimen consisted of CD4+ T cells sorted from PBMCs, obtained roughly 13 days after vaccination. The CDR3 has the sequence CASSQLPARGNSPLHF. The nucleotides are TGCGCCAGCAGCCAGCTGCCGGCCAGGGGTAATTCACCCCTCCACTTT.